Listed here are 27 T cell receptor beta chains from one sample, sequenced in a study of T cell changes during pregnancy in multiple sclerosis. Clones were read by immunoSEQ multiplex PCR, and TCRdb kept only the in-frame ones, dropping some. The sample holds about 30,000 clones, roughly nine tenths seen once. This specimen was CD8+ T cells from peripheral blood mononuclear cells, taken in the second trimester of pregnancy. The receptors were gathered from a female donor with multiple sclerosis, enrolled in a pregnancy study.

The genes are TRBV27 and TRBJ2-1; 10 bases are a match to TRBD1. Germline trimming cut 4 bases from V and 9 bases from J; bases unmatched to any gene: 6. This CDR3 is built from 14 residues. The germline V gene encodes CDR1 MNHEY and CDR2 SMNVEV (reference sequence). Written as DNA, the CDR3 is TGTGCCAGCAGTTACGGACAGGGGGTAACTGAGCAGTTCTTC. This encodes CASSYGQGVTEQFF.

V gene TRBV6-5 combines with J gene TRBJ1-5; no definite D call. This CDR3 is 13 amino acids long. V lost 3 bases to trimming and J lost 4 bases, with 7 bases between them. Germline values: CDR1 MNHEY, CDR2 SVGAGI. The CDR3 region is CASSYGQNQPQHF. In DNA form, the CDR3 reads TGTGCCAGCAGTTATGGCCAGAATCAGCCCCAGCATTTT.

There are many counts of this clone. V usage is TRBV7-6 and J usage is TRBJ2-7; the D is unclear. The CDR3 contains 15 residues. CDR1 and CDR2 from the germline V gene are SGHVS and FNYEAQ. Trimming removed 3 bases at V and 2 bases at J, with 14 bases between. The CDR3 spells CASSFLVGEPYEQYF. The CDR3 nucleotides are TGTGCCAGCAGCTTTTTGGTTGGAGAACCCTACGAGCAGTACTTC.

The CDR3 is CASREASSGFGSPLHF. The CDR3 DNA reads TGTGCCAGCAGGGAGGCGTCCTCGGGATTTGGTTCACCCCTCCACTTT. The V gene is TRBV5-6, the J gene TRBJ1-6; unclear D gene. The CDR3 runs to 16 residues. From germline, CDR1 is SGHDT and CDR2 YYEEEE. Trimming took 5 bases from V and 9 from J, leaving 21 bases between them.

The gene calls are TRBV11-3 and TRBJ1-2, with D perhaps matching TRBD1 (5 bases). The CDR3 is 15 residues long. Germline V gene data show CDR1 as SGHNT and CDR2 as YENEEA. V lost 5 bases and J 3 bases, leaving 16 bases between the germline ends. CDR3 in amino acids: CASSLTARPDYGYTF. The CDR3 nucleotides are TGTGCCAGCAGCCTGACAGCCCGCCCCGACTATGGCTACACCTTC.

This rearrangement joins TRBV2 to TRBJ1-4; D might be TRBD1 (5 bases). This CDR3 is 16 amino acids long. Germline V CDR1 and CDR2: SNHLY, FYNNEI. Trimming cost V 0 bases and J 5 bases, with 13 bases left between them. The CDR3 nucleotides read TGTGCCAGCAGTGAAGCGGGTTCAGGGTGGAATGAAAAACTGTTTTTT. Translating gives CASSEAGSGWNEKLFF. The whole variable domain, remainder taken from reference TRBV2 and TRBJ1-4, is EPEVTQTPSHQVTQMGQEVILRCVPISNHLYFYWYRQILGQKVEFLVSFYNNEISEKSEIFDDQFSVERPDGSNFTLKIRSTKLEDSAMYFCASSEAGSGWNEKLFFGSGTQLSVL.

This clone was detected once. This sequence joins TRBV27 and TRBJ1-1; TRBD1 matches at 8 bases. In germline, CDR1 is MNHEY, CDR2 SMNVEV (reference sequence). J was trimmed by 0 bases and V by 6 bases; bases with no gene match: 6. This CDR3 is 15 amino acids long. CDR3 nucleotide sequence: TGTGCCAGCAGGTCAGGACAGGGATTGAACACTGAAGCTTTCTTT. It translates to CASRSGQGLNTEAFF.

About this clone itself: A junction boundary mismatches the germline segment, possibly from a read error. The chain uses TRBV5-4 and TRBJ2-2; TRBD1 might be the D (6 bases). The CDR3 runs 16 residues. Germline V gene sequence: CDR1 SGHNT, CDR2 YYREEE (reference sequence). DNA for the CDR3: TGTGCCAGCAGCTTGATAGGGGGTTCGAATACCGGGGAGCTGTTTTTT. Protein: CASSLIGGSNTGELFF.

This clone was seen once. The chain has TRBV27 and TRBJ2-7, with 9 bases matching TRBD2. Germline loops: CDR1 MNHEY, CDR2 SMNVEV (reference sequence). The CDR3 covers 16 residues. V trimming: 3 bases; J trimming: 1 base; junction bases outside the gene matches: 7. Here the CDR3 DNA reads TGTGCCAGCAGTTTCGTAGGGACTAGCTTTTCCTACGAGCAGTACTTC. It encodes CASSFVGTSFSYEQYF.

The chain carries TRBV28 and TRBJ2-7; D is possibly TRBD1 (5 bases). Trimming took off 2 bases at V and 3 bases at J, with 11 bases between the two ends. CDR1 is MDHEN, CDR2 SYDVKM, per germline. The CDR3 runs 14 residues. The CDR3 is CASSLERGHYEQYF. The CDR3 DNA reads as TGTGCCAGCAGTTTAGAAAGGGGCCACTACGAGCAGTACTTC.

The J gene is TRBJ2-5, the V gene TRBV4-1; TRBD1 is a possible D gene (6 bases). The CDR3 consists of 14 residues. The germline V gene has CDR1 MGHRA and CDR2 YSYEKL. The germline V and J ends were trimmed by 0 bases and 7 bases, with 12 bases remaining between them. This chain's CDR3 is CASSQDLQGWTQYF. The CDR3 bases are TGCGCCAGCAGCCAAGATCTACAGGGTTGGACCCAGTACTTC.

This chain connects TRBV7-9 to TRBJ2-4; D remains unclear. Trimming cost V 8 bases and J 12 bases, with 17 bases left between them. The germline CDR1 and CDR2 sequences are SEHNR and FQNEAQ (reference sequence). The CDR3 is 12 residues long. CDR3 DNA: TGTGCCAGCGAGAGGATATCACACGATCAGTACTTC. Its protein is CASERISHDQYF. Complete variable domain (other parts from reference TRBV7-9 and TRBJ2-4): DTGVSQNPRHKITKRGQNVTFRCDPISEHNRLYWYRQTLGQGPEFLTYFQNEAQLEKSRLLSDRFSAERPKGSFSTLEIQRTEQGDSAMYLCASERISHDQYFGAGTRLSVL.

Only a few counts were recorded for this clone. The chain is built from TRBV30 and TRBJ1-1; D is perhaps TRBD1 (6 bases). CDR1 is GTSNPN, CDR2 SVGIG, per germline (reference sequence). Trimming stripped 3 bases from V and 11 bases from J, with 13 bases between. This CDR3 comprises 11 residues. CDR3 coding DNA: TGTGCCTGGAGCCTACAGGGTGAGGCTTTCTTT. This encodes CAWSLQGEAFF.

By share, this clone ranks as medium-sized (0.01 to 0.1%). In nucleotides, the CDR3 is TGCGCCAGCAGCTTGTCAGGGGGCCGTAGCACAGATACGCAGTATTTT. Its translation: CASSLSGGRSTDTQYF. This rearrangement joins TRBV5-1 to TRBJ2-3; 8 positions agree with TRBD1. Germline CDR1 and CDR2: SGHRS and YFSETQ. V gave up 1 base and J gave up 0 bases; unmatched junction bases: 4. This CDR3 has 16 amino acids.

The chain couples TRBV11-2 to TRBJ2-1; D may be TRBD2 (7 bases). V lost 5 bases to trimming and J lost 8 bases, with 13 bases between them. Germline values: CDR1 SGHAT, CDR2 FQNNGV. The CDR3 extends over 13 amino acids. The CDR3 DNA sequence: TGTGCCAGCAGCCCCACGGGGGGCCATGAGCAGTTCTTC. Its translation is CASSPTGGHEQFF.

V usage is TRBV5-6 and J usage is TRBJ2-7; 8 bases match TRBD1. This CDR3 has 14 residues. Germline V gives CDR1 SGHDT, CDR2 YYEEEE. The ends lost 3 bases at V and 3 bases at J; junction bases unmatched: 5. CDR3 DNA: TGTGCCAGCAGCTCCGCCGGACAGGGCTACGAGCAGTACTTC. It specifies CASSSAGQGYEQYF.

The chain uses TRBV9 and TRBJ2-7; D is perhaps TRBD2 (5 bases). The germline V gene has CDR1 SGDLS and CDR2 YYNGEE. CDR3 length: 14 residues. Trimming stripped 2 bases from V and 2 bases from J, with 11 bases between. CDR3 bases: TGTGCCAGCAGCGTGGAGGACCTTACCTACGAGCAGTACTTC. The encoded protein is CASSVEDLTYEQYF.

The genes are TRBV7-9 and TRBJ1-4; 7 nucleotides align to TRBD1. Germline V CDR1 and CDR2: SEHNR, FQNEAQ (reference sequence). This CDR3 is built from 15 residues. V dropped 0 bases and J dropped 6; count of bases not matched to a gene: 4. CDR3 sequence (DNA): TGTGCCAGCAGCTTAGCGGTAGGGGGCGATGAAAAACTGTTTTTT. This translates into CASSLAVGGDEKLFF.

The rearrangement joins TRBV9 to TRBJ2-7; no definite D call. Trimming removed 0 bases at V and 1 base at J, with 11 bases between. Germline CDR1 SGDLS, CDR2 YYNGEE. The CDR3 runs 15 residues. The CDR3 reads CASSVGTADSYEQYF. CDR3 DNA: TGTGCCAGCAGCGTAGGAACCGCGGATTCCTACGAGCAGTACTTC.

CDR3 DNA sequence: TGTGCCAGCAGCCCGCGGACTAGCGGGGGTGAGACCCAGTACTTC. Translation: CASSPRTSGGETQYF. This sequence joins TRBV5-6 and TRBJ2-5, with 13 bases that match TRBD2. The junction had 5 bases not matched to a gene; V was cut back by 4 bases and J by 5 bases. The CDR3 is 15 amino acids. Germline V gene lookup returns CDR1 SGHDT and CDR2 YYEEEE.

The rearrangement uses TRBV7-6 and TRBJ1-3; no clear D. V was trimmed by 5 bases and J by 3 bases, leaving 17 bases between them. There are 16 residues in the CDR3. From germline, CDR1 is SGHVS and CDR2 FNYEAQ. The CDR3 sequence is CASSAPMGGFGNTIYF. In nucleotides, the CDR3 is TGTGCCAGCAGCGCTCCCATGGGAGGATTTGGAAACACCATATATTTT.

The rearrangement uses TRBV15 and TRBJ2-1; D is possibly TRBD2 (5 bases). V lost 6 bases to trimming and J lost 8 bases, with 14 bases between them. Germline V lookup: CDR1 LNHNV, CDR2 YYDKDF (reference sequence). CDR3 length: 13 residues. The CDR3 here is CATRGGGYDEQFF. DNA of the CDR3: TGTGCCACCAGGGGCGGAGGTTACGATGAGCAGTTCTTC.

In this sample, this clone turned up once. The chain links TRBV5-5 to TRBJ1-1; 8 bases align to TRBD1. The germline CDR1 and CDR2 sequences are SGHKS and YYEKEE (reference sequence). V was clipped by 4 bases and J by 4 bases; unmatched bases: 3. The CDR3 is made up of 13 amino acids. CDR3 coding DNA: TGTGCCAGCAGCCAACAGGGGGGCACTGAAGCTTTCTTT. This sequence encodes CASSQQGGTEAFF.

This chain uses TRBV9 with TRBJ2-2, with D unresolved. The CDR3 contains 16 residues. V was pared by 0 bases and J by 0 bases, with 9 bases between. Germline CDR1 is SGDLS and CDR2 is YYNGEE. The CDR3, as DNA: TGTGCCAGCAGCGTAGGAGGAACGGCGAACACCGGGGAGCTGTTTTTT. Translated, it gives CASSVGGTANTGELFF.

This clone appeared a few times. The chain employs TRBV27 and TRBJ2-3, with D possibly matching TRBD1 (5 bases). CDR1 is MNHEY, CDR2 SMNVEV, per germline (reference sequence). The CDR3 extends over 13 amino acids. V shed 4 bases and J shed 4 bases, with 9 bases lying between them. In DNA form, the CDR3 reads TGTGCCAGCAGTTCCTGGGGCCCAGATACGCAGTATTTT. This encodes CASSSWGPDTQYF.

The chain couples TRBV7-6 to TRBJ2-3; TRBD2 matches 12 bases. The germline gives CDR1 SGHVS, CDR2 FNYEAQ. With 5 bases clipped from V and 3 bases from J, the junction kept 18 bases outside the gene matches. This CDR3 contains 20 residues. The CDR3 is CASSQLPPTSGGSRTDTQYF. CDR3 nucleotides: TGTGCCAGCAGCCAACTACCCCCGACTAGCGGGGGATCAAGGACAGATACGCAGTATTTT.

This chain uses TRBV4-2 with TRBJ1-2; TRBD1 is a possible D gene (6 bases). Per the germline V gene, CDR1 is LGHNA and CDR2 is YNFKEQ. CDR3 length: 18 amino acids. V was clipped by 0 bases and J by 4 bases, with 21 bases between them. CDR3 in amino acids: CASSQDPPPDRQPYGYTF. The CDR3 region has the DNA TGTGCCAGCAGCCAAGATCCCCCTCCTGACAGGCAACCCTATGGCTACACCTTC.